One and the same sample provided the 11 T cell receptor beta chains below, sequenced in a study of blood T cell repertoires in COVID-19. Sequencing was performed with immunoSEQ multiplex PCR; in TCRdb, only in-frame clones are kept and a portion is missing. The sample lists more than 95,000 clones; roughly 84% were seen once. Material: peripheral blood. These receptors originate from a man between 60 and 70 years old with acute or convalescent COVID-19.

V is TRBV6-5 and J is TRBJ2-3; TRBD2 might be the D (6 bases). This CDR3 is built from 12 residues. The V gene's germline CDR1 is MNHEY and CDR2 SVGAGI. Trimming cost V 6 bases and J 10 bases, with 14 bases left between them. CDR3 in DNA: TGTGCCAGCAGCCCGGGACTTTATGCGCAGTATTTT. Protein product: CASSPGLYAQYF.

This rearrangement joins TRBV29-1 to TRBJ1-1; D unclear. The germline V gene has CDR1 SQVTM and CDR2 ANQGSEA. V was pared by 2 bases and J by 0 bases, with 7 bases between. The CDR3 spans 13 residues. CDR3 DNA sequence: TGCAGCGTTGAATCCGGGATGAACACTGAAGCTTTCTTT. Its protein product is CSVESGMNTEAFF.

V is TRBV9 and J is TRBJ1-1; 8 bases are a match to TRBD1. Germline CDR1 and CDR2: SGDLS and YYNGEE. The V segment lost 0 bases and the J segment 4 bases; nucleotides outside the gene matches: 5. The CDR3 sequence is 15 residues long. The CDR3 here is CASSVAGGGGTEAFF. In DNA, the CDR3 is TGTGCCAGCAGCGTAGCAGGGGGCGGTGGCACTGAAGCTTTCTTT. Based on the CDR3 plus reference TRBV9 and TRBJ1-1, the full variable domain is DSGVTQTPKHLITATGQRVTLRCSPRSGDLSVYWYQQSLDQGLQFLIQYYNGEERAKGNILERFSAQQFPDLHSELNLSSLELGDSALYFCASSVAGGGGTEAFFGQGTRLTVV.

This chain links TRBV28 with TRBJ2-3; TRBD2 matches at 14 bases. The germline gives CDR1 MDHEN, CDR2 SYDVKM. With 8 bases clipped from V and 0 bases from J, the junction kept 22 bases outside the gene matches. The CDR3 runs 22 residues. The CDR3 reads CASRPFAGTSGRGATSTDTQYF. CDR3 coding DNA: TGTGCCAGCCGGCCGTTTGCCGGGACTAGCGGGAGAGGAGCTACTAGCACAGATACGCAGTATTTT.

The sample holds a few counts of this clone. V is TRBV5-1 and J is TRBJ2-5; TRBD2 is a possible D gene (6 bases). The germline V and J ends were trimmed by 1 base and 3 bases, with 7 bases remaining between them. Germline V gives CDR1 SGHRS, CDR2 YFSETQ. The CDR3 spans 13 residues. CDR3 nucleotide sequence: TGCGCCAGCAGCTTGCCGGGGGAAGAGACCCAGTACTTC. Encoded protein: CASSLPGEETQYF.

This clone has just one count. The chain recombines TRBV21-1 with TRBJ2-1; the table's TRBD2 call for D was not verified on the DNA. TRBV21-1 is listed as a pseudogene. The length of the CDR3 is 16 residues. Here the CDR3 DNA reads TGTGCCAGCAGGGGACTAGCGGGAGGGCCTCGGGATGAGCAGTTCTTC. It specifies CASRGLAGGPRDEQFF.

The CDR3 DNA reads TGTGCCAGCAGTTCCCCACCCGACAGGGGCGAGACCCAGTACTTC. Translation: CASSSPPDRGETQYF. The V call is TRBV27, the J call TRBJ2-5, with TRBD1 matching 8 bases. Unmatched junction bases numbered 9, after V lost 4 bases and J lost 5 bases. The germline gives CDR1 MNHEY, CDR2 SMNVEV (reference sequence). This CDR3 is 15 amino acids long.

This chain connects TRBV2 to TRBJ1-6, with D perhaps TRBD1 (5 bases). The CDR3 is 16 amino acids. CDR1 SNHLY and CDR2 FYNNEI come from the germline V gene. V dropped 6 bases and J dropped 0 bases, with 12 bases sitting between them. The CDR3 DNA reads TGTGCCAGCAGGGACAATTACTTCTCCTATAATTCACCCCTCCACTTT. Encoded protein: CASRDNYFSYNSPLHF.

The DNA of the CDR3 is TGTGCCAGCAGCTTAGTAGACGAGCAGTACTTC. It translates to CASSLVDEQYF. The chain combines TRBV13 with TRBJ2-7; no definite D call. Germline CDR1 reads PRHDT; CDR2 reads FYEKMQ (reference sequence). This CDR3 spans 11 amino acids. V dropped 1 base and J dropped 5 bases, with 3 bases sitting between them.

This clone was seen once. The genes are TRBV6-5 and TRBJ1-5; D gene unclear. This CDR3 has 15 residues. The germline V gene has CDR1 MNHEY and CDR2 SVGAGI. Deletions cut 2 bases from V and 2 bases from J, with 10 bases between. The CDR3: CASSYREEGNQPQHF. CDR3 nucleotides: TGTGCCAGCAGTTACAGGGAGGAGGGCAATCAGCCCCAGCATTTT.

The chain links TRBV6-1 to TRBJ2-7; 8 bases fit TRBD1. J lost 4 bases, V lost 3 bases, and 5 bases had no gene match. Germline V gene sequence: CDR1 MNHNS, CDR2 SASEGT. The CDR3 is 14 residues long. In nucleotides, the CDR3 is TGTGCCAGCAGTGACCGACAGGGGAATTACGAGCAGTACTTC. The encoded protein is CASSDRQGNYEQYF.